A single sample gave rise to the 27 T cell receptor beta chains below, sequenced in a study of T cell clonality in common variable immunodeficiency. Points from the study as a whole: Reportedly, TCR beta sequences from common variable immunodeficiency showed fewer deletions and N-nucleotide insertions.

Their cognate antigens are unknown. Repertoires were generated with immunoSEQ multiplex PCR, while TCRdb's copy carries only in-frame clones and drops some. The record shows over 30,000 clones for this sample, with no singletons present. Sequenced input: peripheral blood mononuclear cells. The receptors derive from a human donor with common variable immunodeficiency.

This clone was observed many times. The DNA ends 3 residues before the CDR3 does, and the rest of the CDR3 is filled in from the germline J gene. The genes are TRBV30 and TRBJ2-7, with D unresolved. Trimming took off 0 bases at V and 3 bases at J, with 6 bases between the two ends. CDR1 is GTSNPN, CDR2 SVGIG, per germline (reference sequence). This CDR3 region has 12 residues. Here the CDR3 reads CAWSVSGYEQYF. CDR3 bases read: TGTGCCTGGAGTGTGTCAGGCTACGAG.

About this clone itself: The observed sequence ends 3 residues before the CDR3 terminus, with the missing tail filled in from the germline J gene. This chain joins TRBV30 and TRBJ1-1, with D tentatively TRBD1 (5 bases). There are 11 residues in the CDR3. The V gene's germline CDR1 is GTSNPN and CDR2 SVGIG (reference sequence). This chain's CDR3 is CAWSRGRQAFF. The sequenced CDR3 bases are TGTGCCTGGAGCCGGGGGAGGCAA.

In this sample, this clone turned up many times. The read halts 3 residues ahead of the CDR3 end, with the missing end drawn from the germline J gene. The chain has TRBV12-3 or TRBV12-4 and TRBJ1-2; D may be TRBD1 (6 bases). V lost 4 bases and J 7 bases, leaving 10 bases between the germline ends. This CDR3 has 12 residues. The chain's CDR3 is CASSSGGPGYTF. CDR3 DNA (partial): TGTGCCAGCAGTTCTGGGGGCCCTGGC.

This clone was seen more than once but under ten times. The CDR3 goes on 3 residues after the read ends, and that part is filled in from the germline J gene. The V gene is TRBV7-3, the J gene TRBJ1-5, with 8 bases identical to TRBD1. V gave up 5 bases and J gave up 2 bases; unmatched junction bases: 5. CDR1 and CDR2 from the germline V gene are SGHTA and FQGTGA. The CDR3 runs 15 residues. Here the CDR3 reads CASSLDRGGNQPQHF. The part of the CDR3 DNA that was read is TGTGCCAGCAGCCTTGACAGGGGTGGCAATCAGCCC.

This clone was recorded many times. Coverage ceases 3 residues before the CDR3 finishes, and the germline J gene fills in the end. The rearrangement joins TRBV28 to TRBJ2-5; 9 bases match TRBD2. Germline loops: CDR1 MDHEN, CDR2 SYDVKM. J was trimmed by 0 bases and V by 3 bases; bases with no gene match: 5. The CDR3 loop spans 16 amino acids. The CDR3 loop is CASSFRASGNQETQYF. The covered CDR3 bases are TGTGCCAGCAGTTTCAGGGCTAGCGGGAACCAAGAGACC.

As to this clone: Read coverage stops 3 residues before the CDR3 terminus; the germline J gene supplies the remainder. This rearrangement joins TRBV7-9 to TRBJ1-2; 12 bases map to TRBD1. Germline trimming cut 6 bases from V and 4 bases from J; bases unmatched to any gene: 3. The CDR3 is made up of 14 amino acids. CDR1 SEHNR and CDR2 FQNEAQ come from the germline V gene (reference sequence). CDR3 amino acids: CASSVGQGAYGYTF. The covered CDR3 bases are TGTGCCAGCAGTGTGGGACAGGGGGCCTATGGC. Looking up the rest from reference TRBV7-9 and TRBJ1-2 gives the full variable domain: DTGVSQNPRHKITKRGQNVTFRCDPISEHNRLYWYRQTLGQGPEFLTYFQNEAQLEKSRLLSDRFSAERPKGSFSTLEIQRTEQGDSAMYLCASSVGQGAYGYTFGSGTRLTVV.

This clone was counted many times. The missing CDR3 end, 3 residues past where the read stops, is filled in from the germline J gene. V usage is TRBV5-1 and J usage is TRBJ2-3; 9 bases are shared with TRBD2. Germline trimming cut 4 bases from V and 6 bases from J; bases unmatched to any gene: 3. This CDR3 comprises 13 residues. Germline V gene lookup returns CDR1 SGHRS and CDR2 YFSETQ. This CDR3 reads CASSAGLADTQYF. The sequenced CDR3 bases are TGCGCCAGCAGCGCCGGACTAGCGGATACG.

This clone was seen more than once but under ten times. The sequenced CDR3 bases are TGTGCCAGCAGCCTGACAGCAACTAATGAAAAA. Residues: CASSLTATNEK. The whole CDR3 is CASSLTATNEKLFF. This chain links TRBV2 with TRBJ1-4; a possible D gene is TRBD1 (5 bases). The CDR3 is cut off 3 residues early in the read; its end comes from the germline J gene. Trimming took off 6 bases at V and 0 bases at J, with 8 bases between the two ends. The CDR3 runs 14 residues. Germline V gene sequence: CDR1 SNHLY, CDR2 FYNNEI.

This clone was counted ten times or more. With the read ending 3 residues before the CDR3 end, the germline J gene is used to fill in that end. This sequence joins TRBV7-3 and TRBJ1-4; 9 nucleotides line up with TRBD1. Per the germline V gene, CDR1 is SGHTA and CDR2 is FQGTGA. V shed 5 bases, J shed 7 bases, and the junction held 2 bases outside the gene matches. The CDR3 extends over 13 amino acids. The sequenced part of the CDR3 DNA is TGTGCCAGCAGCCCGGGACAGGGTGAAAAA. Amino acids: CASSPGQGEK. The CDR3 as a whole reads CASSPGQGEKLFF.

For this clone: The read stops 3 residues short of the end of the CDR3; the missing end is completed from the germline J gene. The chain couples TRBV7-2 to TRBJ2-5, with 9 positions matching TRBD1. Germline CDR1 reads SGHTA; CDR2 reads FQGNSA. The CDR3 loop spans 15 amino acids. Trimming removed 2 bases from V and 5 bases from J; junction bases left unmatched: 6. CDR3 region: CASSLQDRGPETQYF. CDR3 DNA (partial): TGTGCCAGCAGCTTACAGGACAGGGGCCCCGAGACC.

A word on this clone: From the germline J gene comes the end of the CDR3, since the read stops 3 residues before it. The J gene is TRBJ1-1, the V gene TRBV19; no clear D gene. The CDR3 sequence is 14 residues long. Germline V gene data show CDR1 as LNHDA and CDR2 as SQIVND (reference sequence). The V end was cut by 2 bases, the J end by 2 bases, with 9 bases between. CDR3 loop: CASSITGRNTEAFF. The CDR3 DNA, read in part, is TGTGCCAGTAGTATAACGGGGAGAAACACTGAA.

A few counts support this clone. The read halts 3 residues ahead of the CDR3 end, with the missing end drawn from the germline J gene. The chain combines TRBV30 with TRBJ2-5, with no clear D. CDR1 GTSNPN and CDR2 SVGIG come from the germline V gene (reference sequence). The V end was cut by 2 bases, the J end by 3 bases, with 4 bases between. The CDR3 is 11 residues long. CDR3 residues: CAWSTEETQYF. The covered CDR3 bases are TGTGCCTGGAGTACAGAAGAGACC.

This clone was detected only a few times. The sequenced fragment ends 3 residues before the CDR3 boundary, so the rest is inferred from the germline J gene. This sequence joins TRBV29-1 and TRBJ2-1; 9 nucleotides agree with TRBD1. Trimming at V came to 3 bases and at J to 9 bases, leaving 3 bases not matched to a gene. Germline V CDR1 and CDR2: SQVTM, ANQGSEA. The CDR3 totals 12 residues. The covered CDR3 bases are TGCAGCGTTGAGGGACAGGGCGGTGAG. Residues: CSVEGQGGE. The whole CDR3 is CSVEGQGGEQFF.

As concerns this clone: The read falls 3 residues short of the CDR3 end, and the missing part is taken from the germline J gene. The chain combines TRBV11-2 with TRBJ1-2; no clear D. The CDR3 spans 11 residues. Germline CDR1 and CDR2: SGHAT and FQNNGV. The CDR3 is CASSFNKGYTF. The sequenced CDR3 bases are TGTGCCAGCAGCTTCAACAAAGGC.

The sequenced part of the CDR3 DNA is TGTGCCAGCAGTGGGACAGGGAAAGCCAAGAAGCCC. Translating it yields CASSGTGKAKKP. The full CDR3 is CASSGTGKAKKPQHF. V is TRBV2 and J is TRBJ1-5, with 8 bases fitting TRBD1. Read sequence stops 3 residues before the CDR3 end, and the germline J gene provides the missing end. Germline-derived CDR1 and CDR2 are SNHLY and FYNNEI. With V trimmed by 4 bases and J by 8 bases, 10 bases remained unmatched. This CDR3 is 15 amino acids long.

This clone came up many times. The CDR3 end lies 3 residues beyond the end of the read and is filled in from the germline J gene. The V and J genes are TRBV13 and TRBJ2-7, with TRBD2 matching 12 bases. V shed 5 bases and J 3 bases; nucleotides not matched to a gene: 2. The V gene's germline CDR1 is PRHDT and CDR2 FYEKMQ (reference sequence). CDR3 length equals 14 residues. CDR3 sequence reads: CASSRTSGIYEQYF. CDR3 bases read: TGTGCCAGCAGCAGGACTAGCGGGATCTACGAG.

This clone was detected a few times. The CDR3 sequence is CSARRLAGPQETQYF. The sequenced CDR3 bases are TGCAGTGCTAGACGACTAGCGGGCCCCCAAGAGACC. This sequence joins TRBV20-1 and TRBJ2-5, with 10 positions matching TRBD2. The CDR3 is cut off 3 residues early in the read; its end comes from the germline J gene. CDR3 size: 15 residues. In germline, CDR1 is DFQATT, CDR2 SNEGSKA (reference sequence). After removal of 2 bases from V and 1 base from J, the junction contained 4 bases not matched to a gene.

In this sample, this clone turned up many times. The read falls 3 residues short of the CDR3 end, and the missing part is taken from the germline J gene. The chain has TRBV6-2 or TRBV6-3 and TRBJ2-1, with 13 positions matching TRBD2. This CDR3 contains 17 residues. The V gene's germline CDR1 is MNHEY and CDR2 SVGEGT. With V trimmed by 6 bases and J by 1 base, 6 bases remained unmatched. The CDR3 sequence: CASRHLTSGRSYNEQFF. The covered CDR3 bases are TGTGCCAGCAGGCACCTGACTAGCGGGAGGTCCTACAATGAG.

This clone occurred a few times. The sequence runs out 3 residues before the end of the CDR3; the remainder is reconstructed from the germline J gene. V usage is TRBV20-1 and J usage is TRBJ2-7, with 9 bases aligning to TRBD2. Germline lookup yields CDR1 DFQATT and CDR2 SNEGSKA (reference sequence). CDR3 length: 13 residues. Trimming cost V 1 base and J 4 bases; bases outside gene matches: 2. Partial CDR3 DNA: TGCAGTGCTAGAGGGCTAGCGGGATACGAG. This encodes CSARGLAGYE. The whole CDR3 is CSARGLAGYEQYF.

This clone was recorded at least ten times. The CDR3 goes on 3 residues after the read ends, and that part is filled in from the germline J gene. The chain joins TRBV10-1 to TRBJ2-3, with 10 bases that match TRBD2. V dropped 0 bases and J dropped 6; count of bases not matched to a gene: 9. The V gene's germline CDR1 is WNHNN and CDR2 SYGVQD (reference sequence). The CDR3 contains 17 residues. Partial CDR3 DNA: TGCGCCAGCAGTGAGTCGAGCCTAGCGGGAGCAGGGGATACG. Translated, it gives CASSESSLAGAGDT. Given in full, the CDR3 is CASSESSLAGAGDTQYF.

About this clone: The read ends 3 residues early relative to the CDR3; the germline J gene fills the gap. The gene calls are TRBV11-3 and TRBJ1-1; D unclear. Trimming removed 5 bases from V and 5 bases from J, with 9 bases in between. The CDR3 has 12 amino acids. The germline V gene encodes CDR1 SGHNT and CDR2 YENEEA. The CDR3: CASSPARTEAFF. Partial CDR3 DNA: TGTGCCAGCAGCCCGGCTAGGACTGAA.

On this clone itself: Read coverage stops 3 residues before the CDR3 terminus; the germline J gene supplies the remainder. This rearrangement joins TRBV7-9 to TRBJ1-2, with D possibly being TRBD1 (5 bases). This CDR3 is built from 15 residues. Germline values: CDR1 SEHNR, CDR2 FQNEAQ (reference sequence). The V end was cut by 1 base, the J end by 6 bases, with 15 bases between. Incomplete CDR3 DNA: TGTGCCAGCAGCTTAGGGTGGCAGGGAGGTAATGGC. It translates to CASSLGWQGGNG. The CDR3 reads in full as CASSLGWQGGNGYTF.

This clone appeared many times. CDR3 bases read: TGTGCCAGTAGTATCGCTATTCGGGGGACTAGCACAGATACG. It codes for CASSIAIRGTSTDT. In full, the CDR3 reads CASSIAIRGTSTDTQYF. The chain has TRBV19 and TRBJ2-3; a weak D match, TRBD2 (6 bases). The read ends 3 residues before the CDR3 terminus; that terminus is restored from the germline J gene. CDR1 is LNHDA, CDR2 SQIVND, per germline (reference sequence). V dropped 3 bases and J dropped 0 bases, with 16 bases sitting between them. The CDR3 runs to 17 residues.

This clone has just a few counts. The read ends 3 residues shy of where the CDR3 ends; the end is completed using the germline J gene. This rearrangement joins TRBV7-8 to TRBJ1-1, with a possible D match to TRBD1 (5 bases). Germline CDR1 reads SGHVS; CDR2 reads FQNEAQ. V dropped 1 base and J dropped 1 base, with 13 bases sitting between them. The CDR3 is made up of 16 amino acids. CDR3 residues: CASSLGEGLWNTEAFF. The CDR3 bases that were read are TGTGCCAGCAGCTTAGGAGAGGGACTGTGGAACACTGAA. The full variable domain, in which reference TRBV7-8 and TRBJ1-1 provide the parts outside the CDR3, is GAGVSQSPRYKVAKRGQDVALRCDPISGHVSLFWYQQALGQGPEFLTYFQNEAQLDKSGLPSDRFFAERPEGSVSTLKIQRTQQEDSAVYLCASSLGEGLWNTEAFFGQGTRLTVV.

The table lists this clone with a few counts. Sequencing ends 3 residues short of the CDR3 end; the germline J gene provides the rest. The rearrangement links TRBV7-7 to TRBJ2-5; TRBD1 agrees at 8 bases. The CDR3 runs to 16 residues. Trimming at V came to 5 bases and at J to 0 bases, leaving 8 bases not matched to a gene. Per the germline V gene, CDR1 is SSHAT and CDR2 is FNYEAQ (reference sequence). The chain's CDR3 is CASSPRTGPDQETQYF. Incomplete CDR3 DNA: TGTGCCAGCAGCCCGAGGACAGGGCCAGACCAAGAGACC.

This clone was seen a handful of times. The CDR3 end is not reached by the read, which stops 3 residues before it; the germline J gene fills it in. V gene TRBV7-9 combines with J gene TRBJ2-1; TRBD1 might be the D (6 bases). This CDR3 comprises 14 residues. Germline CDR1 reads SEHNR; CDR2 reads FQNEAQ (reference sequence). Trimming shortened V by 1 base and J by 4 bases, and 8 bases separated the two germline ends. The CDR3 is CASSLEGGYNEQFF. The CDR3 DNA, read in part, is TGTGCCAGCAGCTTAGAAGGGGGATACAATGAG.

This clone showed up many times. Read coverage stops 3 residues before the CDR3 terminus; the germline J gene supplies the remainder. The chain employs TRBV11-3 and TRBJ1-1; no firm D call. With 5 bases removed from V and 1 base from J, the gap between germline ends came to 11 bases. CDR3 length: 14 amino acids. Germline V gene data show CDR1 as SGHNT and CDR2 as YENEEA. CDR3: CASSPGQTNTEAFF. The DNA read from the CDR3 is TGTGCCAGCAGCCCGGGTCAGACGAACACTGAA.